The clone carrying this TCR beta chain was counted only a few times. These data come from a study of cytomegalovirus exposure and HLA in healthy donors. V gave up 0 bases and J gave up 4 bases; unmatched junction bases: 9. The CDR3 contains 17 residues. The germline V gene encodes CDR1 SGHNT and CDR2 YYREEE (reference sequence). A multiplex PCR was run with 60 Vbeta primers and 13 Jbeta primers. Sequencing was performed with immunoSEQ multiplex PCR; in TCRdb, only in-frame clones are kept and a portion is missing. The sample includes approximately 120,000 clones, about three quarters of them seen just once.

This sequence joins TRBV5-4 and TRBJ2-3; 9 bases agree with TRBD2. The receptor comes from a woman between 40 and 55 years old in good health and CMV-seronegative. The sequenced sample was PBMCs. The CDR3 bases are TGTGCCAGCAGCTTGGGGGGCGGGACTAGCCGCCCAGATACGCAGTATTTT. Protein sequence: CASSLGGGTSRPDTQYF.